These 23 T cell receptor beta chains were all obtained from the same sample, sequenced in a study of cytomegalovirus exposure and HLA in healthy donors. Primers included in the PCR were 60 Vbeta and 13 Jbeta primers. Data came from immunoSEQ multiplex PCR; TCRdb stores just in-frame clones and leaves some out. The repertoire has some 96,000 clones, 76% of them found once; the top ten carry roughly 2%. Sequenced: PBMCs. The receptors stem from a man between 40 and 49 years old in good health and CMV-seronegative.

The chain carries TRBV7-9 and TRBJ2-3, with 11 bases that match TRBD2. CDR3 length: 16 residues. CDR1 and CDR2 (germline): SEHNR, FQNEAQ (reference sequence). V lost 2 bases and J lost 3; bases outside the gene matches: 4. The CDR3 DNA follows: TGTGCCAGCAGCTTATTCGCTAGCGGGGGGACAGATACGCAGTATTTT. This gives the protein CASSLFASGGTDTQYF.

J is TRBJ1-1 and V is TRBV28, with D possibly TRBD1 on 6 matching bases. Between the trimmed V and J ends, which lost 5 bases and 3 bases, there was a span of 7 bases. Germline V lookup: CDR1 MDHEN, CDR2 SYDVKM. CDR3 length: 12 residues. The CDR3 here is CASSNRDTEAFF. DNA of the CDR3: TGTGCCAGCAGTAACAGGGACACTGAAGCTTTCTTT.

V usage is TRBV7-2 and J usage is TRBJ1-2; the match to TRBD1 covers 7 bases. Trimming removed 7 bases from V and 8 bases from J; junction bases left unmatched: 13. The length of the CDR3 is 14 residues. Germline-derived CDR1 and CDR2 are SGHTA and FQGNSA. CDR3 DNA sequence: TGTGCCAGCAACCCCACCGGGGACAGTGGCGGCTACACCTTC. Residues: CASNPTGDSGGYTF. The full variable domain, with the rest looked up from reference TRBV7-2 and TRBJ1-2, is GAGVSQSPSNKVTEKGKDVELRCDPISGHTALYWYRQSLGQGLEFLIYFQGNSAPDKSGLPSDRFSAERTGGSVSTLTIQRTQQEDSAVYLCASNPTGDSGGYTFGSGTRLTVV.

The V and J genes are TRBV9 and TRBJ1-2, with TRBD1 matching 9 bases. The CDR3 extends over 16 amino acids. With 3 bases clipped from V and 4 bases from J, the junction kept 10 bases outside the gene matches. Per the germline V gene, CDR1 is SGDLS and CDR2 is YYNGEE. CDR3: CASSESRGQGSYGYTF. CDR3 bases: TGTGCCAGCAGCGAATCCCGGGGACAGGGAAGCTATGGCTACACCTTC.

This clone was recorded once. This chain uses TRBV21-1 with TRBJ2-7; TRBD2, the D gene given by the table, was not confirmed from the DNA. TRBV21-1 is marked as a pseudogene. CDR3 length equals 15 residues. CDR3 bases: TGTGCCAGCACCCTCGGCGGGACCCTTCTACGGGAGCAGTACTTC. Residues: CASTLGGTLLREQYF.

CDR3 in DNA: TGTGCCTGGAGGGGGAATGACAGGAATGGCTACACCTTC. Translation gives CAWRGNDRNGYTF. The chain combines TRBV30 with TRBJ1-2, with TRBD1 as a possible D gene (6 bases). Germline lookup yields CDR1 GTSNPN and CDR2 SVGIG (reference sequence). V was clipped by 3 bases and J by 6 bases, with 14 bases between them. The CDR3 runs 13 residues.

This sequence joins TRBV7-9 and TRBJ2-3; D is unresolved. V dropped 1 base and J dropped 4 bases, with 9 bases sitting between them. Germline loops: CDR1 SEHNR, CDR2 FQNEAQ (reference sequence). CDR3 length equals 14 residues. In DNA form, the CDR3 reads TGTGCCAGCAGCTTAGAGCGCGGTGCAGATACGCAGTATTTT. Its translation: CASSLERGADTQYF.

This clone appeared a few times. The CDR3 region has the DNA TGTGCCAGCACCCTAGCCAACCGCGATCAGCCCCAGCATTTT. Encoded protein: CASTLANRDQPQHF. J is TRBJ1-5 and V is TRBV2; D gene ambiguous. The CDR3 contains 14 residues. Germline values: CDR1 SNHLY, CDR2 FYNNEI. Trimming left V 7 bases short and J 5 bases short, with 15 bases between.

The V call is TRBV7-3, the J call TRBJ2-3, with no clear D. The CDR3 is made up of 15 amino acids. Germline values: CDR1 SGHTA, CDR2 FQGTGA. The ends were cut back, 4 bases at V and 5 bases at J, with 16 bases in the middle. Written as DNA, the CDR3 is TGTGCCAGCAGCTATAACCCAAGCCGTCGAGATACGCAGTATTTT. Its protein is CASSYNPSRRDTQYF. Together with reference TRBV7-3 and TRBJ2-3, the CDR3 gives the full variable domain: GAGVSQTPSNKVTEKGKYVELRCDPISGHTALYWYRQSLGQGPEFLIYFQGTGAADDSGLPNDRFFAVRPEGSVSTLKIQRTERGDSAVYLCASSYNPSRRDTQYFGPGTRLTVL.

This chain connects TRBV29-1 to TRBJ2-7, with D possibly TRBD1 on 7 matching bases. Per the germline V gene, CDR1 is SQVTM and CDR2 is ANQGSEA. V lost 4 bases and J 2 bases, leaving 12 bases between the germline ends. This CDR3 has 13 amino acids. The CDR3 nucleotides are TGCAGCGTTGGGGCAGGGGGGACCTACGAGCAGTACTTC. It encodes CSVGAGGTYEQYF.

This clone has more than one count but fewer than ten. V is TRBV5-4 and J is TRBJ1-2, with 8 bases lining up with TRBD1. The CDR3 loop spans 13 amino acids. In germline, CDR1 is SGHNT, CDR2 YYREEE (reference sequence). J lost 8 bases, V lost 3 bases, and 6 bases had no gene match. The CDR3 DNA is TGTGCCAGCAGCTCGGACAGGGTTGACGGCTACACCTTC. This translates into CASSSDRVDGYTF.

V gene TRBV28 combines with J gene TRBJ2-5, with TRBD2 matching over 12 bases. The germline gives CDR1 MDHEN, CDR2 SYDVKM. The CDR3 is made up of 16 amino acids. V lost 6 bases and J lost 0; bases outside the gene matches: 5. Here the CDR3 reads CASSSTSGRDQETQYF. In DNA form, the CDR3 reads TGTGCCAGCAGCTCGACTAGCGGGAGAGACCAAGAGACCCAGTACTTC. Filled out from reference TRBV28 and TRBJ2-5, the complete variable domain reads DVKVTQSSRYLVKRTGEKVFLECVQDMDHENMFWYRQDPGLGLRLIYFSYDVKMKEKGDIPEGYSVSREKKERFSLILESASTNQTSMYLCASSSTSGRDQETQYFGPGTRLLVL.

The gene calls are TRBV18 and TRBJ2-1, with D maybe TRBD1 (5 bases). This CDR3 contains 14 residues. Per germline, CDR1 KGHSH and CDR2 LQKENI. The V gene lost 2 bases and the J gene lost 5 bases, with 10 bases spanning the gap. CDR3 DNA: TGTGCCAGCTCACCAAGACAGCCTAACAATGAGCAGTTCTTC. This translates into CASSPRQPNNEQFF.

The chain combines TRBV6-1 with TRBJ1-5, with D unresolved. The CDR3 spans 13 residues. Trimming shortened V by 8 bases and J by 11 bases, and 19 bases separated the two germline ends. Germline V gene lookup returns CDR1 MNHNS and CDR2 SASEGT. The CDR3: CASRVDGPGAQHF. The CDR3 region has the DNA TGTGCCAGCCGGGTGGACGGACCGGGAGCCCAGCATTTT.

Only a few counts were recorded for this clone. In DNA, the CDR3 is TGTGCCAGCAGCTTTGCGGGGACAGGCTCCTACGAGCAGTACTTC. Translation: CASSFAGTGSYEQYF. The chain has TRBV7-2 and TRBJ2-7; 8 nucleotides match TRBD1. There are 15 residues in the CDR3. CDR1 and CDR2 from the germline V gene are SGHTA and FQGNSA. The ends lost 3 bases at V and 0 bases at J; junction bases unmatched: 4.

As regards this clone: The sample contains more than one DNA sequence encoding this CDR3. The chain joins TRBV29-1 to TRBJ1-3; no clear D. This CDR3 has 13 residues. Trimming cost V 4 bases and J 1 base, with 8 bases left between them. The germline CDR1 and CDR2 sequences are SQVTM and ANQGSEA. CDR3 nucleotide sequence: TGCAGCGTTGTAGGAGGGTCTGGAAACACCATATATTTT. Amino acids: CSVVGGSGNTIYF.

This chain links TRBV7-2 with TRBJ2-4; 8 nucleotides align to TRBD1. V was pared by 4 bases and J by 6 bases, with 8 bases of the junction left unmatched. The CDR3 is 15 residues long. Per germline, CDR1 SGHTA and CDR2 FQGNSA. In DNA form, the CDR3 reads TGTGCCAGCAGCTCGCCGACAGGGGCTCCAAACATTCAGTACTTC. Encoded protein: CASSSPTGAPNIQYF.

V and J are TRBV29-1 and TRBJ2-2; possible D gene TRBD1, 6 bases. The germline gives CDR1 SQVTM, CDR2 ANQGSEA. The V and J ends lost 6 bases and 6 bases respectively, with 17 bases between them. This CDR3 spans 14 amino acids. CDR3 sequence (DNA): TGCAGCGTCGGACAGAGCCATTCGGCCGGGGAGCTGTTTTTT. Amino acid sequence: CSVGQSHSAGELFF.

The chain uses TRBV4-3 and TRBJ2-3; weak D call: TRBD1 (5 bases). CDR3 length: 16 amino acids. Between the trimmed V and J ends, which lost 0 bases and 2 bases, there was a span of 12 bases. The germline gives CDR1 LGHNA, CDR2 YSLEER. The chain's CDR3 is CASSQDLGAVTDTQYF. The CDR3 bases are TGCGCCAGCAGCCAAGACTTAGGGGCCGTCACAGATACGCAGTATTTT.

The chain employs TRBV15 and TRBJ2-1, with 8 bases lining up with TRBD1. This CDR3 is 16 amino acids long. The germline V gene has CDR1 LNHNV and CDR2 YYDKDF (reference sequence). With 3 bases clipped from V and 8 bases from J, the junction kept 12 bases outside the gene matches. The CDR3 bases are TGTGCCACCAGCAGGGGCGTCGGACAGGGTGGCGATGAGCAGTTCTTC. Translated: CATSRGVGQGGDEQFF.

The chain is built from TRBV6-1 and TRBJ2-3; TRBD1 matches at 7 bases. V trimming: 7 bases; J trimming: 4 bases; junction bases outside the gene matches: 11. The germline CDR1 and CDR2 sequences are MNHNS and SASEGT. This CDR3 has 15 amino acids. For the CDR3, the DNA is TGTGCCAGCAAAGGTAACAGGGGAGTCCCAGATACGCAGTATTTT. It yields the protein CASKGNRGVPDTQYF.

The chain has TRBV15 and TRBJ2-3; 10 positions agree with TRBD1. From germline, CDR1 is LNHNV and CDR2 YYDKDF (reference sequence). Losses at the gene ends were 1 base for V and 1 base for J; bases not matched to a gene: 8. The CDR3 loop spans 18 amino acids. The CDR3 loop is CATSRVPGQGPGTDTQYF. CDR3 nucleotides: TGTGCCACCAGCAGAGTGCCGGGACAGGGGCCGGGCACAGATACGCAGTATTTT.

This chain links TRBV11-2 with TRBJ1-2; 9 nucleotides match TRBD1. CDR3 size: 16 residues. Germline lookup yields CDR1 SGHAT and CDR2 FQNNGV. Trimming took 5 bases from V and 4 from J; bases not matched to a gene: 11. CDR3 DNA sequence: TGTGCCAGCAGCGCACACCGGGACAGGGATATCTATGGCTACACCTTC. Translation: CASSAHRDRDIYGYTF.